These 2 T cell receptor beta chains were all obtained from the same sample, sequenced in a study of siplizumab effects on memory and regulatory T cells. Here immunoSEQ multiplex PCR was the method, and the copy in TCRdb shows in-frame clones only, minus some. Of about 97,000 clones in the sample, 80% to 95% are singletons; the top ten hold 0.9% to 1.4%. The source material was CD4+ T cells sorted from blood. These receptors were taken from a human donor in good health.

The V call is TRBV6-4, the J call TRBJ1-1; no clear D gene. V gave up 4 bases and J gave up 4 bases, with 10 bases separating them. The CDR3 consists of 13 residues. Germline loops: CDR1 MRHNA, CDR2 SNTAGT. CDR3 in DNA: TGTGCCAGCAGTGCTCTCCCGGGCACTGAAGCTTTCTTT. Translation gives CASSALPGTEAFF.

The J gene is TRBJ2-2, the V gene TRBV4-1; a possible D gene is TRBD2 (6 bases). Germline V gene sequence: CDR1 MGHRA, CDR2 YSYEKL. CDR3 length: 16 amino acids. Deletions cut 0 bases from V and 5 bases from J, with 13 bases between. The CDR3 nucleotides read TGCGCCAGCAGCCAAGAAGCGAGAGGAGGGACCGGGGAGCTGTTTTTT. It translates to CASSQEARGGTGELFF.